This TCR beta chain was documented in a study of blood T cells in healthy people across ages. Study findings and constraints: Higher diversity and more naive CD4+ cells were features of long-lived donors, compared to aged donors. No conclusive comparison of naive versus antigen-experienced cells was possible with unsorted PBMCs.

Through a sample-barcoded 5' primer and a J-beta primer mix, a second PCR was run for about 7 to 12 cycles. In TCRdb, the 5' RACE reads were re-called with MiXCR into one record per CDR3 protein. The table records about 1.4 million distinct CDR3 sequences, 45% to 70% of them present only once. CDR1 and CDR2 (germline): SQVTM, ANQGSEA. V lost 0 bases, J lost 7 bases, and 15 bases stayed unmatched. This CDR3 has 16 residues. Every sample yielded at least 6.5 million isolated PBMCs. This clonotype was counted a single time. Its specificity is not known. The specimen was blood. This chain connects TRBV29-1 to TRBJ2-7; 7 bases line up with TRBD2. This TCR derives from a man between 18 and 29 years old in good health. CDR3 sequence: CSVEDSSAGDENEQYF. For the CDR3, the DNA is TGCAGCGTTGAAGATAGTTCCGCGGGAGACGAGAATGAGCAGTACTTC.